The T cell receptor (beta chain) described here comes from a study of Graves' ophthalmopathy and Graves' hyperthyroidism. Study-wide results and limits: Blood repertoires reportedly contained most expanded thyroid clonotypes above 0.001 frequency.

Beta-chain TCR CDR3 regions were amplified from RNA transcripts. In the first round, RT-PCR was carried out with HTBI primers, and a multiplex PCR formed the second round. MiXCR, run by TCRdb on the multiplex PCR reads, gives a single entry per CDR3 protein. The sample contains approximately 480,000 distinct CDR3 sequences, 14% of which appear only once. Notes on this clonotype: The antigen is not known.

Researchers turned away patients with other autoimmune diseases, uncontrolled infections, pregnancy or lactation. Orbital computed tomography and thyroid ultrasound, along with TRAb, serum thyroxine and clinical symptoms, underpinned diagnosis. Deletions cut 6 bases from V and 4 bases from J, with 18 bases between. This CDR3 comprises 15 residues. Material: blood. V gene TRBV12-3 or TRBV12-4 combines with J gene TRBJ1-2; weak D call: TRBD1 (6 bases). The sequence was collected from a woman in her 30s with Graves' ophthalmopathy. Here the CDR3 reads CASRSGGAGSYGYTF. CDR3 nucleotide sequence: TGTGCCAGCAGAAGCGGGGGCGCGGGAAGCTATGGCTACACCTTC.